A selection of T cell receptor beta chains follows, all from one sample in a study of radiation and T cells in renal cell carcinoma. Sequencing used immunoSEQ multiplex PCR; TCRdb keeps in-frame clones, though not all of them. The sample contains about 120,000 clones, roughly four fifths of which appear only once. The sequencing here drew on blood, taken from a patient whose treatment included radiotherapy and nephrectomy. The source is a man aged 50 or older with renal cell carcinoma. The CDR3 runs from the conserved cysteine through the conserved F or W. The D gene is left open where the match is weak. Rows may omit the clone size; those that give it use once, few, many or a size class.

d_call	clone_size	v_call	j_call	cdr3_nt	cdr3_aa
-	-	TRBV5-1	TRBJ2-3	TGCGCCAGCACCTCCGACCGTCAAGATACGCAGTATTTT	CASTSDRQDTQYF
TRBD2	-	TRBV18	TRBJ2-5	TGTGCCAGCTCAGAGCGGGGGCCTAAACAAGAGACCCAGTACTTC	CASSERGPKQETQYF
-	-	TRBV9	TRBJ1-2	TGTGCCAGCAGCGTAGATGGCACCGGCTATGGCTACACCTTC	CASSVDGTGYGYTF
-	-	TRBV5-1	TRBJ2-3	TGCGCCAGCAGCTTGGTCTGGGACGTCTCTAGCACAGATACGCAGTATTTT	CASSLVWDVSSTDTQYF
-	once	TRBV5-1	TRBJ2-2	TGCGCCAGCAGCTTGGTACGTGAGAGGACCACCGGGGAGCTGTTTTTT	CASSLVRERTTGELFF
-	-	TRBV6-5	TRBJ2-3	TGTGCCAGCAGTTATGGGTTGGATACGCAGTATTTT	CASSYGLDTQYF
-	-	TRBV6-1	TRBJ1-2	TGTGCCAGCAGTGAAGTAATGTTGGGATATGGCTACACCTTC	CASSEVMLGYGYTF
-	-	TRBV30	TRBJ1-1	TGTGCCTGGAGTGTAAAGGGAGGGACTGAAGCTTTCTTT	CAWSVKGGTEAFF
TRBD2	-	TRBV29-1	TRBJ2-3	TGCAGCGTAGGGGGGACTAGCGGGGGAACAGATACGCAGTATTTT	CSVGGTSGGTDTQYF
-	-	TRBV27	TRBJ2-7	TGTGCCAGCGCCCCCACCGCCTCCGAGCAGTACTTC	CASAPTASEQYF
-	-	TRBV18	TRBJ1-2	TGTGCCAGCTCACCAAGCTTCCGGACTAGGAGGGGGGTTAACTATGGCTACACCTTC	CASSPSFRTRRGVNYGYTF
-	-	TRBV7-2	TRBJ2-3	TGTGCCAGCAGCTTCGGGACCGGGGCGCAGTATTTT	CASSFGTGAQYF
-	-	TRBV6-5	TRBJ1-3	TGTGCCAGCAGTCCCGGGTATTCTCCTAACACCATATATTTT	CASSPGYSPNTIYF
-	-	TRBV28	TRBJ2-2	TGTGCCAGCAGTTTAGTATCCTTCACCGGGGAGCTGTTTTTT	CASSLVSFTGELFF
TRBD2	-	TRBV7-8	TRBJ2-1	TGTGCCAGCAGCCAAGGGACTAGCGATGAGCAGTTCTTC	CASSQGTSDEQFF
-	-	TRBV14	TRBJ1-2	TGTGCCAGCAGCCAAGCGGCCCGGACTATTGGCTACACCTTC	CASSQAARTIGYTF
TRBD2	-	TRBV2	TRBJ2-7	TGTGCCAGCATGGGGGGGAGCTCCTACGAGCAGTACTTC	CASMGGSSYEQYF
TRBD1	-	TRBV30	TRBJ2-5	TGTGCCTGGAGTGCCAACAGGGGGGCAATGGAGACCCAGTACTTC	CAWSANRGAMETQYF
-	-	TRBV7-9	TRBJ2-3	TGTGCCAGCAGCTTAGAAGGGATCGCAGATACGCAGTATTTT	CASSLEGIADTQYF
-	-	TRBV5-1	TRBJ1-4	TGCGCCAGCAGCCTCTCGGGGACCAGTAATGAAAAACTGTTTTTT	CASSLSGTSNEKLFF
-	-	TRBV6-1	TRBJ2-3	TGTGCCAGCAGTGAAGCGTGGGTGCAGGGGTACGCAGATACGCAGTATTTT	CASSEAWVQGYADTQYF
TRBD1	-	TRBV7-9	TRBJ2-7	TGTGCCAGCAGCTTAGCGCTGGGACAGGGGGCCTACGAGCAGTACTTC	CASSLALGQGAYEQYF
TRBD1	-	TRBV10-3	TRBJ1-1	TGTGCCATACAGGGACAGGGGGACACTGAAGCTTTCTTT	CAIQGQGDTEAFF
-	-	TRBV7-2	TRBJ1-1	TGTGCCAGCTCCCGGGACGGAATGAACACTGAAGCTTTCTTT	CASSRDGMNTEAFF
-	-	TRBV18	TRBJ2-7	TGTGCCAGCTCAGGCTTGCAGGACGCGGGCTCCTACGAGCAGTACTTC	CASSGLQDAGSYEQYF
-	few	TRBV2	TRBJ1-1	TGTGCCAGCAGTGTGTCAGCTAGGAACACTGAAGCTTTCTTT	CASSVSARNTEAFF
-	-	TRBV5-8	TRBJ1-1	TGTGCCAGCAGCTTGAACGAGGACTTGAACACTGAAGCTTTCTTT	CASSLNEDLNTEAFF
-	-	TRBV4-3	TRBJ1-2	TGCGCCAGCAGCCAAGATCCAGGGCCGTATGGCTACACCTTC	CASSQDPGPYGYTF
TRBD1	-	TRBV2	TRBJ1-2	TGTGCCAGCAGGGGGGACAGCTATGGCTACACCTTC	CASRGDSYGYTF
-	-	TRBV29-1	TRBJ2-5	TGCAGCAAAACCGACGGGCAAGAGACCCAGTACTTC	CSKTDGQETQYF
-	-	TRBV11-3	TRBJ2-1	TGTGCCAGCAGTGCGGCAGGAGCGGGCCCCTACAATGAGCAGTTCTTC	CASSAAGAGPYNEQFF
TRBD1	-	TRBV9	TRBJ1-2	TGTGCCAGCAGCTTATCGACAGGGGGCGGTTATGGCTACACCTTC	CASSLSTGGGYGYTF
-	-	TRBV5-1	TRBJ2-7	TGCGCCAGCAGCTTTTACCCATCCGGGGTTGAGCAGTACTTC	CASSFYPSGVEQYF